This TCR beta chain was recovered during a study of shared clonotypes between healthy human individuals. Study at large: The plates for each donor numbered three CD4 naive, three CD4 memory, two CD8 naive and one CD8 memory.

Samples underwent the assay at deep level. The repertoire was sequenced with immunoSEQ multiplex PCR; TCRdb's copy has only in-frame clones and lacks some. The profile shows 1,400,000 or so clones, about 98.5% of them singletons. Points on this clone: Its antigen is unidentified.

Study-level findings and limits: Clonotypes shared by all four sorted-subset donors had higher generation probabilities than non-shared clonotypes. Shared clonotypes: 4.5% to 6.5% naive CD4, about 3.5% naive CD8, 2.3% memory CD4, 0.4% to 0.45% memory CD8.

Trimming cost V 6 bases and J 0 bases, with 15 bases left between them. Germline-derived CDR1 and CDR2 are LNHDA and SQIVND (reference sequence). There are 15 residues in the CDR3. The chain employs TRBV19 and TRBJ2-7; unclear D gene. The receptor was isolated from a man younger than 40 in good health. The sample taken for sequencing was naive CD4+ T cells sorted from blood. The subset is: CD45RA+ positively selected. This chain's CDR3 is CASSRPIMSSYEQYF. DNA for the CDR3: TGTGCCAGTAGCCGCCCCATAATGAGCTCCTACGAGCAGTACTTC.